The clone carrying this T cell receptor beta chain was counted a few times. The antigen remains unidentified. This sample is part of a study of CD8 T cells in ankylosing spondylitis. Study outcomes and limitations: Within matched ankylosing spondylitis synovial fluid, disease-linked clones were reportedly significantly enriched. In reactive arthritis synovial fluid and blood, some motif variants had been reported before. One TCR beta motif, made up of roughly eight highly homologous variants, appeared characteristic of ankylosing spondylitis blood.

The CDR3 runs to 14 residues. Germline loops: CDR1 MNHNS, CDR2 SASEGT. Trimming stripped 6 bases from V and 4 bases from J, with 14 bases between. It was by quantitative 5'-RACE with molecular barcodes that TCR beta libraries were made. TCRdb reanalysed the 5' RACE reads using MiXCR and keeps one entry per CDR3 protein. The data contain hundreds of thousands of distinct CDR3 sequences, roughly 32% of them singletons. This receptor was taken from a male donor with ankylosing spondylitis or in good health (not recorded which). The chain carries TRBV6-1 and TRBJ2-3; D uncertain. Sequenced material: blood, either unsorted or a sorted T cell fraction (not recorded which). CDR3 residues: CASRPTWVADTQYF. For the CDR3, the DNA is TGTGCCAGCAGACCTACTTGGGTCGCAGATACGCAGTATTTT.